Listed below are T cell receptor beta chains from one sample, sequenced in a study of T cells after posttransplantation cyclophosphamide. The method was immunoSEQ multiplex PCR; TCRdb's version includes in-frame clones alone and lacks a portion of them. Recorded here are some 7,900 clones, with no singletons, and the ten leading clones hold roughly 6%. Specimen: PBMCs, collected after an allogeneic stem cell transplant with post-transplant cyclophosphamide. These receptors all come from a young adult male patient who received an allogeneic stem cell transplant from an unrelated donor, was CMV-positive, and had acute and chronic GVHD. Part of the T cells may come from the graft donor. The CDR3 runs from the conserved cysteine through the conserved F or W. Each record gives: clone size, J gene, V gene, D gene, CDR3 DNA, CDR3 protein. The D gene is left open where the match is weak. The size field is filled for only some rows; it gives once, few, many or a size class.

medium-sized,TRBJ2-3,TRBV27,.,TGTGCCAGCAGTTCCCCCGGTGGGGCGGTTACAGATACGCAGTATTTT,CASSSPGGAVTDTQYF
many,TRBJ2-5,TRBV11-3,.,TGTGCCAGCAGCTTAGGGACTACTCCACCAAGCCAAGAGACCCAGTACTTC,CASSLGTTPPSQETQYF
.,TRBJ2-5,TRBV12-3/TRBV12-4,.,TGTGCCAGCAGCCGCACAGGGTTTGAATCAGAGACCCAGTACTTC,CASSRTGFESETQYF
many,TRBJ1-1,TRBV6-2/TRBV6-3,.,TGTGCCAGCACCCAGCCCAGGAGGGGGACTGAAGCTTTCTTT,CASTQPRRGTEAFF
many,TRBJ2-7,TRBV9,.,TGTGCCAGCAGCGTAGGAATCGGGGATTCCTACGAGCAGTACTTC,CASSVGIGDSYEQYF
many,TRBJ1-1,TRBV29-1,.,TGCAGCGCTGGGGGGTCGCCCGCGGTGAACACTGAAGCTTTCTTT,CSAGGSPAVNTEAFF
many,TRBJ1-1,TRBV13,TRBD1,TGTGCCAGCAGCCCTAGACAGGGAAGTCGGCACACTGAAGCTTTCTTT,CASSPRQGSRHTEAFF
medium-sized,TRBJ1-2,TRBV5-5,.,TGTGCCAGCAGCTTGGCCGTAATGCAGGGGACTGGCTACACCTTC,CASSLAVMQGTGYTF
medium-sized,TRBJ1-3,TRBV12-3/TRBV12-4,.,TGTGCCAGCAGTTTAGGGGCTAACACCATATATTTT,CASSLGANTIYF
many,TRBJ1-5,TRBV27,TRBD1,TGTGCCAGCAGTTTGCTAGGGGGCTATAGCAATCAGCCCCAGCATTTT,CASSLLGGYSNQPQHF
many,TRBJ2-7,TRBV19,.,TGTGCCAGCTCCGTTGTGGCAGGGGTGGACGAGCAGTACTTC,CASSVVAGVDEQYF
many,TRBJ1-2,TRBV7-9,.,TGTGCCAGCAGCTTAGATCTTACAGGGAGCATCTATGGCTACACCTTC,CASSLDLTGSIYGYTF
few,TRBJ1-2,TRBV24-1,.,TGTGCCACCAGTGCGGGGAACTATGGCTACACCTTC,CATSAGNYGYTF
many,TRBJ2-2,TRBV9,.,TGTGCCAGCAGCGCCCGCGGCGGGTTGGAGACCGGGGAGCTGTTTTTT,CASSARGGLETGELFF
medium-sized,TRBJ1-1,TRBV27,.,TGTGCCAGCAGTTTAAATCCTGTGAACACTGAAGCTTTCTTT,CASSLNPVNTEAFF
medium-sized,TRBJ2-7,TRBV10-3,.,TGTGCCATCAGATCTACAGGGACGGGGAACTACGAGCAGTACTTC,CAIRSTGTGNYEQYF
many,TRBJ2-2,TRBV11-3,TRBD1,TGTGCCAGCAGCAAGGGGACAGGGGAAACCGGGGAGCTGTTTTTT,CASSKGTGETGELFF
many,TRBJ2-7,TRBV6-2/TRBV6-3,TRBD1,TGTGCCAGCGGCCGGGACAGGGTCTTTTACGAGCAGTACTTC,CASGRDRVFYEQYF
many,TRBJ2-7,TRBV7-9,.,TGTGCCAGCAGCGGGGCCTCCTACGAGCAGTACTTC,CASSGASYEQYF
many,TRBJ1-3,TRBV9,.,TGTGCCAGCAGCGGAGACAAATATCTCGATTTT,CASSGDKYLDF
many,TRBJ2-7,TRBV7-9,.,TGTGCCAGCAGTCAATCATCCACCGCGGGGTACCCCTACGAGCAGTACTTC,CASSQSSTAGYPYEQYF
medium-sized,TRBJ2-2,TRBV7-2,.,TGTGCCAGCAGCTTAGGGTCGGACACCGGGGAGCTGTTTTTT,CASSLGSDTGELFF
many,TRBJ2-3,TRBV6-2/TRBV6-3,TRBD2,TGTGCCAGCAGTGCGGGGGGGCCGGGCACAGATACGCAGTATTTT,CASSAGGPGTDTQYF
many,TRBJ2-3,TRBV6-1,TRBD2,TGTGCCAGCAGAAGACTAGCGGCAGATACGCAGTATTTT,CASRRLAADTQYF
many,TRBJ2-1,TRBV6-5,TRBD2,TGTGCCAGCACCGCCGCGGGGGGCTCAATGGATGAGCAGTTCTTC,CASTAAGGSMDEQFF
many,TRBJ1-1,TRBV11-2,.,TGTGCCGTCCAGAGCGGGCCGGCCCCGGGTGCTTTCTTT,CAVQSGPAPGAFF
many,TRBJ1-2,TRBV28,TRBD1,TGTGCCAGCAGTTTACAAGGGGGCGAGCTGTATAATGGCTACACCTTC,CASSLQGGELYNGYTF
many,TRBJ2-3,TRBV11-2,.,TGTGCCAGCAGCCTTATCGGAGATACGCAGTATTTT,CASSLIGDTQYF
.,TRBJ2-3,TRBV9,TRBD2,TGTGCCAGCAGCGTAGGGACTAGCGGGGGGGCAGATACGCAGTATTTT,CASSVGTSGGADTQYF
many,TRBJ2-2,TRBV9,.,TGTGCCAGCAGCGTAGTTCAAACAGGCGGGGAGCTGTTTTTT,CASSVVQTGGELFF
medium-sized,TRBJ1-2,TRBV7-2,TRBD1,TGTGCCAGCAGGGAGGGGACAGCTTATGGCTACACCTTC,CASREGTAYGYTF
few,TRBJ2-5,TRBV7-2,TRBD2,TGTGCCAGCAGCTTAGTGCCTAGCGGGGGGCTGGAGACCCAGTACTTC,CASSLVPSGGLETQYF
many,TRBJ1-2,TRBV4-1,.,TGCGCCAGCAGCCAACTGACACAAAAAGGCTACACCTTC,CASSQLTQKGYTF
.,TRBJ2-3,TRBV30,.,TGTGCCTCGAGTAGCGGACGCCCTAGCACAGATACGCAGTATTTT,CASSSGRPSTDTQYF
many,TRBJ1-1,TRBV5-4,.,TGTGCCAGCAGCCTACGAGGGGCCAACACTGAAGCTTTCTTT,CASSLRGANTEAFF
medium-sized,TRBJ1-3,TRBV11-2,.,TGTGCCAGCAGCCACACTAGATCGGACTCTGGAAACACCATATATTTT,CASSHTRSDSGNTIYF
many,TRBJ1-6,TRBV7-9,TRBD1,TGTGCCAGCAGCTCTGGACAGGGGTTTTCACCCCTCCACTTT,CASSSGQGFSPLHF
many,TRBJ2-5,TRBV7-9,.,TGTGCCAGCGGTCCCCGAACAGGGTTGCAAGAGACCCAGTACTTC,CASGPRTGLQETQYF
many,TRBJ2-3,TRBV2,TRBD2,TGTGCCAGCAGTGAAGCGTTAGCGGGAGGGCAAGAGTATTTT,CASSEALAGGQEYF
many,TRBJ2-5,TRBV2,TRBD2,TGTGCCAGCAGTGAAGGGCTAGCGGGGGGAACGTTCCAAGAGACCCAGTACTTC,CASSEGLAGGTFQETQYF
many,TRBJ2-2,TRBV11-2,TRBD1,TGTGCCAGCAGCTCGGGACAGGGGACCGGGGAGCTGTTTTTT,CASSSGQGTGELFF
many,TRBJ2-2,TRBV7-9,.,TGTGCCAGCAGCTTTCAGGGAATAGGGGAGCTGTTTTTT,CASSFQGIGELFF
few,TRBJ1-6,TRBV4-3,TRBD1,TGCGCCAGCAGCCAAGAATTAAGGGGGCCCGGGGCACCCCTCCACTTT,CASSQELRGPGAPLHF
many,TRBJ2-5,TRBV18,.,TGTGCCAGCTCACCAGGCTCTCAAGAGACCCAGTACTTC,CASSPGSQETQYF
many,TRBJ1-1,TRBV7-2,.,TGTGCCAGCAGCTTCCTACAGGCCCCTGAAGCTTTCTTT,CASSFLQAPEAFF
many,TRBJ1-5,TRBV19,.,TGTGCCAGTGGTCCTGGCAGCGGTATTCTCTATAGCAATCAGCCCCAGCATTTT,CASGPGSGILYSNQPQHF
many,TRBJ1-1,TRBV27,TRBD1,TGTGCCAGCAGTTTAACCGCCAGGGGGGACACTGAAGCTTTCTTT,CASSLTARGDTEAFF
many,TRBJ2-7,TRBV11-3,TRBD2,TGTGCCAGCAGCTTTCGACTAGCGGCTCACGAGCAGTACTTC,CASSFRLAAHEQYF
many,TRBJ2-2,TRBV6-5,.,TGTGCCAGCAGTCAACGACTCACCGGGGAGCTGTTTTTT,CASSQRLTGELFF
many,TRBJ1-1,TRBV7-2,.,TGTGCCAGCAGCACGCTTTCAGGGTCGGCTGAAGCTTTCTTT,CASSTLSGSAEAFF
medium-sized,TRBJ1-1,TRBV6-5,.,TGTGCCAGCAGTTACTCGGCGGGCGGGGGGGGTACTGAAGCTTTCTTT,CASSYSAGGGGTEAFF
many,TRBJ1-2,TRBV6-1,TRBD1,TGTGCCAGCAGTGGATGGACAGGGGGTTTCGACTATGGCTACACCTTC,CASSGWTGGFDYGYTF
many,TRBJ2-4,TRBV23-1,TRBD2,TGCGCCAGCAGTCAATCATTAACGCGGGGGGGAACCAAAAACATTCAGTACTTC,CASSQSLTRGGTKNIQYF
many,TRBJ1-1,TRBV11-3,.,TGTGCCACGGGGGGAGAGGGAATTAACACTGAAGCTTTCTTT,CATGGEGINTEAFF
many,TRBJ2-7,TRBV27,TRBD1,TGTGCCAGCAAAGGACAGGGCCCATCCTACGAGCAGTACTTC,CASKGQGPSYEQYF